This TCR beta chain is from a study of blood T cell repertoires in COVID-19. The overall study: Donors in the United States, Italy and Spain gave samples during acute or convalescent COVID-19. T cells, B-cell-depleted T cells, or PBMCs supplied cDNA or gDNA.

The ends were cut back, 4 bases at V and 3 bases at J, with 4 bases in the middle. The CDR3 contains 11 residues. CDR1 and CDR2 from the germline V gene are SGDLS and YYNGEE. This clone was counted between two and nine times. Per the study methods: Reference gene primer amplification yielded estimated nucleated cell counts. TCRdb's table, derived via immunoSEQ multiplex PCR, lists solely in-frame clones and lacks some. V and J calls and clone size follow that table, whereas D and trimming were derived from the DNA. This repertoire shows fewer than 250,000 clones, 84% found once; its top ten account for 20%.

The receptor comes from a man aged 25-40 years with active or convalescent COVID-19. The sequencing input was peripheral blood. The J gene is TRBJ1-2, the V gene TRBV9; D is undetermined. CDR3 nucleotides: TGTGCCAGCAGCCGAGACTATGGCTACACCTTC. Protein product: CASSRDYGYTF.